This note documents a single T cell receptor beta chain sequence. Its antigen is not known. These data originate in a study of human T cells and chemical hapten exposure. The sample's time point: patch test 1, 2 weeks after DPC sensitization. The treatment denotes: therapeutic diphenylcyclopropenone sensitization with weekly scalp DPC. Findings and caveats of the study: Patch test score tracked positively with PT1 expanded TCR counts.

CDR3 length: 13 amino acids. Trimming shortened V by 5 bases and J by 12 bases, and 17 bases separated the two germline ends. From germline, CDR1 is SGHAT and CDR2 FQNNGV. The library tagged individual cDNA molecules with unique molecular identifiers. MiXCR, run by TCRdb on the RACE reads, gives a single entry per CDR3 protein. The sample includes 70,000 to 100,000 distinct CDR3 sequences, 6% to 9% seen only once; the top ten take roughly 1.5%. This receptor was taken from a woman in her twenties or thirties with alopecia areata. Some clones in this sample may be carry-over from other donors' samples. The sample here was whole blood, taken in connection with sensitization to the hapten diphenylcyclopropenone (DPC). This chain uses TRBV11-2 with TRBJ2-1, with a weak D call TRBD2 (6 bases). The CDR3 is CASSTLARSVQFF. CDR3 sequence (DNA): TGTGCCAGCAGCACACTAGCCAGGTCGGTGCAGTTCTTC.